This TCR beta chain emerged from a study of shared clonotypes between healthy human individuals. At the level of the study: The plates for each donor numbered three CD4 naive, three CD4 memory, two CD8 naive and one CD8 memory.

The repertoire was sequenced with immunoSEQ multiplex PCR; TCRdb's copy has only in-frame clones and lacks some. The top ten hold 0.36% of the sample, which has about 2.4 million clones, over 85% seen once. V was shortened by 0 bases and J by 6 bases, with 8 bases between the two germline ends. CDR1 is WNHNN, CDR2 SYGVQD, per germline (reference sequence). This CDR3 spans 14 amino acids. The rearrangement uses TRBV10-1 and TRBJ2-2, with D hard to call. This TCR came from a man aged 18 to 35 in good health. Some clones in this sample may be carry-over from other donors' samples. Sequences were obtained from naive CD4+ T cells from PBMCs. As to subset: CD45RA+ positively selected. The CDR3 DNA sequence: TGCGCCAGCAGTGAGTCCAGGCCCCCCGGGGAGCTGTTTTTT. Translation: CASSESRPPGELFF.